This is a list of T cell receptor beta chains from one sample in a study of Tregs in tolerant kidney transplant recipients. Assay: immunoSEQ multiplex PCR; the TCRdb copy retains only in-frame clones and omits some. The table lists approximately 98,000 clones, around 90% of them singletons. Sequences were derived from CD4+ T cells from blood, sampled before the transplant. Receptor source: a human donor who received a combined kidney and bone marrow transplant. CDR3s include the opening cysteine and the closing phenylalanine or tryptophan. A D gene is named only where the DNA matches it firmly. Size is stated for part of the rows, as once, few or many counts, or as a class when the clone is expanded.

CASTLRPGGVGEKLFF TGTGCCAGCACCCTCCGTCCTGGGGGCGTAGGAGAAAAACTGTTTTTT 16 NA TRBJ1-4 NA TRBV28
CASSFSSTDTQYF TGTGCCAGCAGCTTTTCTAGCACAGATACGCAGTATTTT 13 NA TRBJ2-3 NA TRBV7-8
CATSRGPYEQYF TGTGCCACCAGCAGAGGGCCATACGAGCAGTACTTC 12 NA TRBJ2-7 NA TRBV15
CASSQGGVRNTEAFF TGCGCCAGCAGCCAGGGTGGGGTTCGGAACACTGAAGCTTTCTTT 15 NA TRBJ1-1 NA TRBV5-1
CASQYRETGTDTQYF TGTGCCAGCCAGTACAGGGAGACGGGCACAGATACGCAGTATTTT 15 NA TRBJ2-3 NA TRBV6-6
CATSRPLKVWTEENTEAFF TGTGCCACCAGCAGACCATTAAAGGTGTGGACGGAGGAGAACACTGAAGCTTTCTTT 19 NA TRBJ1-1 NA TRBV15
CASNDRGHNEQFF TGTGCCAGTAATGACAGGGGACACAATGAGCAGTTCTTC 13 NA TRBJ2-1 TRBD1 TRBV19
CASSQGTSGGGAKNIQYF TGTGCCAGCAGCCAAGGGACTAGCGGGGGAGGAGCCAAAAACATTCAGTACTTC 18 NA TRBJ2-4 TRBD2 TRBV4-2
CASSTTGTNTIYF TGTGCCAGCAGCACTACAGGGACAAACACCATATATTTT 13 once TRBJ1-3 NA TRBV7-2
CASSLGGLAGYNEQFF TGTGCCAGCAGCTTGGGGGGCCTAGCGGGATACAATGAGCAGTTCTTC 16 NA TRBJ2-1 TRBD2 TRBV7-2
CASTIFGQGDQPQHF TGTGCCAGCACCATATTTGGGCAGGGTGATCAGCCCCAGCATTTT 15 NA TRBJ1-5 NA TRBV7-2
CASSLKVTDYLYSNQPQHF TGTGCCAGCAGCTTAAAGGTCACAGACTACTTATATAGCAATCAGCCCCAGCATTTT 19 NA TRBJ1-5 NA TRBV7-6